The T cell receptor beta chain under discussion was sequenced for a study of graft-versus-host responses after intestinal transplantation. About the research overall: All recipients got anti-thymocyte globulin induction, then tacrolimus and steroids for three to four years.

TCRdb keeps only in-frame clones here, not all; method: immunoSEQ multiplex PCR. The sample records 4,500 or so clones, roughly 30% being singletons. General study results and limits: The highest levels of circulating GvH clones went along with early declines in HvG clones after transplant. Recipient marrow showed GvH clones, some seen first in ileum or blood.

The researchers put around 200,000 CFSE-labeled responder cells into plates with around 200,000 irradiated, violet-dye-labeled stimulator cells. Responder CD3+CD4+ and CD3+CD8+ cells that were proliferating and CFSE-low were sorted after the reaction. This material consisted of alloreactive CD8+ T cells from a mixed lymphocyte reaction culture, taken before transplantation. Subset noted: CFSE-low proliferating T cells sorted from roughly 6-day pre-transplant mixed lymphocyte reaction (GvH or HvG direction). The source is a human patient who was an organ donor for intestinal transplantation.

In nucleotides, the CDR3 is TGTGCCAGCTCACCTAGTCCGACAGGGTTTTTCACTAATGAAAAACTGTTTTTT. Its translation is CASSPSPTGFFTNEKLFF. The gene calls are TRBV18 and TRBJ1-4, with 7 bases matching TRBD1. Germline CDR1 KGHSH, CDR2 LQKENI. J lost 2 bases, V lost 3 bases, and 12 bases had no gene match. This CDR3 is 18 amino acids long.